One sample yielded the 18 T cell receptor beta chains listed below, sequenced in a study of beta chain features in type 1 diabetes. General study points: Significant though moderate, a shortening of TCRB CDR3s appeared in all four CD4+ subsets of Type 1 diabetes patients.

Expressed TCRB transcripts were sequenced because the entire RNA isolate underwent reverse transcription. Assay used: immunoSEQ multiplex PCR; TCRdb lists only in-frame clones, some missing. The repertoire holds hundreds of thousands of clones, with around 16% as singletons. Their target antigens are unknown. Sequenced material: naive CD4+ T cells from blood. These receptors were taken from a man aged 18 to 29 with type 1 diabetes.

This clone turned up a few times. V is TRBV18 and J is TRBJ2-7, with a tentative D call TRBD1 (6 bases). From germline, CDR1 is KGHSH and CDR2 LQKENI. The V end lost 9 bases, the J end lost 6 bases, and 18 bases lay between the germline ends. This CDR3 is built from 13 residues. CDR3 bases: TGTGCCAGTAAAACCTTACAGGGTTCCGAGCAGTACTTC. This sequence encodes CASKTLQGSEQYF.

The V call is TRBV28, the J call TRBJ1-2; D remains ambiguous. The V gene's germline CDR1 is MDHEN and CDR2 SYDVKM. The length of the CDR3 is 12 residues. Trimming left V 2 bases short and J 6 bases short, with 7 bases between. CDR3 nucleotides: TGTGCCAGCAGTTTAGCGGGGAATGGCTACACCTTC. Protein product: CASSLAGNGYTF.

This clone was seen only a few times. V usage is TRBV18 and J usage is TRBJ1-4; tentatively, D is TRBD1 (5 bases). The germline V gene encodes CDR1 KGHSH and CDR2 LQKENI. Trimming shortened V by 3 bases and J by 5 bases, and 10 bases separated the two germline ends. CDR3 length equals 14 residues. CDR3 amino acids: CASSPGQGNEKLFF. The CDR3 DNA follows: TGTGCCAGCTCACCCGGACAAGGAAATGAAAAACTGTTTTTT.

This clone has a handful of counts. Different DNA sequences within this sample yield the same CDR3. This rearrangement joins TRBV18 to TRBJ2-3; D uncertain. The germline gives CDR1 KGHSH, CDR2 LQKENI. The V and J ends lost 0 bases and 3 bases respectively, with 7 bases between them. The CDR3 loop spans 14 amino acids. Here the CDR3 DNA reads TGTGCCAGCTCACCACCGAGTGGTACAGATACGCAGTATTTT. This encodes CASSPPSGTDTQYF.

This chain uses TRBV29-1 with TRBJ2-7; no definite D call. CDR1 SQVTM and CDR2 ANQGSEA come from the germline V gene. Trimming took 4 bases from V and 0 from J, leaving 13 bases between them. CDR3 length: 14 residues. The CDR3 loop reads CSVVYSHLSYEQYF. The CDR3 coding sequence is TGCAGCGTTGTGTATTCACACCTCTCCTACGAGCAGTACTTC.

This clone has a handful of counts. CDR3 in DNA: TGTGCCACCAGCAGAGTCCCAGGGGGCAACGAGCAGTACTTC. It translates to CATSRVPGGNEQYF. J is TRBJ2-7 and V is TRBV15, with 8 bases that match TRBD1. The CDR3 runs to 14 residues. Germline values: CDR1 LNHNV, CDR2 YYDKDF (reference sequence). Trimming cost V 1 base and J 5 bases; bases outside gene matches: 4.

The rearrangement joins TRBV7-2 to TRBJ2-7; D might be TRBD1 (6 bases). V was cut by 2 bases and J by 3 bases, with 8 bases left in between. The V gene's germline CDR1 is SGHTA and CDR2 FQGNSA. The length of the CDR3 is 13 residues. This chain's CDR3 is CASSLTGNYEQYF. The CDR3 bases are TGTGCCAGCAGCTTAACAGGGAACTACGAGCAGTACTTC.

This clone was seen only a few times. This sequence joins TRBV7-2 and TRBJ2-1; D remains ambiguous. The CDR3 loop spans 13 amino acids. The V end was cut by 1 base, the J end by 4 bases, with 5 bases between. CDR1 and CDR2 from the germline V gene are SGHTA and FQGNSA. Written as DNA, the CDR3 is TGTGCCAGCAGCTTAGTGCAGTACAATGAGCAGTTCTTC. It encodes CASSLVQYNEQFF.

This clone was recorded a few times. This chain links TRBV7-2 with TRBJ1-1, with D possibly matching TRBD1 (6 bases). CDR1 SGHTA and CDR2 FQGNSA come from the germline V gene. V dropped 5 bases and J dropped 1 base, with 11 bases sitting between them. CDR3 length equals 14 residues. The CDR3 is CASSASQGNTEAFF. The CDR3 DNA sequence: TGTGCCAGCAGCGCATCACAGGGGAACACTGAAGCTTTCTTT.

V is TRBV7-2 and J is TRBJ1-1, with 8 bases aligning to TRBD1. After removal of 5 bases from V and 2 bases from J, the junction contained 4 bases not matched to a gene. The CDR3 extends over 14 amino acids. Germline lookup yields CDR1 SGHTA and CDR2 FQGNSA. The DNA for the CDR3 is TGTGCCAGCAGCCGGACAGGGCCCAACACTGAAGCTTTCTTT. Translation gives CASSRTGPNTEAFF.

The rearrangement joins TRBV5-1 to TRBJ2-5; tentatively, D is TRBD2 (5 bases). This CDR3 comprises 15 residues. CDR1 SGHRS and CDR2 YFSETQ come from the germline V gene. Trimming shortened V by 4 bases and J by 1 base, and 14 bases separated the two germline ends. This chain's CDR3 is CASSRAAGAQETQYF. Here the CDR3 DNA reads TGCGCCAGCAGCCGAGCGGCAGGCGCCCAAGAGACCCAGTACTTC.

The CDR3 region has the DNA TGTGCCGAATCGGGACTTGTAAAGCTCGAGGATGGCTACACCTTC. As protein: CAESGLVKLEDGYTF. V is TRBV25-1 and J is TRBJ1-2, with a weak D call TRBD1 (5 bases). This CDR3 contains 15 residues. Trimming stripped 11 bases from V and 6 bases from J, with 25 bases between. CDR1 MGHDK and CDR2 SYGVNS come from the germline V gene.

This clone was counted only a few times. The chain has TRBV9 and TRBJ1-6; 11 bases line up with TRBD1. The CDR3 is 17 residues long. V shed 0 bases and J 8 bases; nucleotides not matched to a gene: 7. Germline assignment: CDR1 SGDLS and CDR2 YYNGEE. CDR3 bases: TGTGCCAGCAGCGTAGGCCTGGACAGGGGGCAGGATTCACCCCTCCACTTT. It is translated as CASSVGLDRGQDSPLHF. The whole variable domain, remainder taken from reference TRBV9 and TRBJ1-6, is DSGVTQTPKHLITATGQRVTLRCSPRSGDLSVYWYQQSLDQGLQFLIQYYNGEERAKGNILERFSAQQFPDLHSELNLSSLELGDSALYFCASSVGLDRGQDSPLHFGNGTRLTVT.

This clone was recorded a few times. The chain is built from TRBV6-5 and TRBJ1-1, with D possibly being TRBD1 (5 bases). The germline CDR1 and CDR2 sequences are MNHEY and SVGAGI. The CDR3 runs 13 residues. V lost 10 bases and J lost 1, with 13 bases in between. The CDR3 reads CATRQPGNTEAFF. As DNA, the CDR3 is TGTGCCACCAGACAGCCAGGGAACACTGAAGCTTTCTTT.

This chain joins TRBV25-1 and TRBJ2-1; tentatively, D is TRBD2 (5 bases). This CDR3 is 12 amino acids long. Germline V gene lookup returns CDR1 MGHDK and CDR2 SYGVNS. V lost 6 bases, J lost 9 bases, and 12 bases lay in between. CDR3 sequence reads: CASRGEAGEQFF. Written as DNA, the CDR3 is TGTGCCAGCAGAGGTGAGGCGGGTGAGCAGTTCTTC. Based on the CDR3 plus reference TRBV25-1 and TRBJ2-1, the full variable domain is EADIYQTPRYLVIGTGKKITLECSQTMGHDKMYWYQQDPGMELHLIHYSYGVNSTEKGDLSSESTVSRIRTEHFPLTLESARPSHTSQYLCASRGEAGEQFFGPGTRLTVL.

A remark on this clone: Other DNA sequences in the sample encode the same CDR3. The chain combines TRBV5-1 with TRBJ2-7; TRBD2 is a possible D gene (6 bases). The CDR3 is 15 amino acids. Trimming removed 0 bases at V and 1 base at J, with 11 bases between. Germline V gene sequence: CDR1 SGHRS, CDR2 YFSETQ. The CDR3 coding sequence is TGCGCCAGCAGCTTGGCCGGGGGATCTTCCTACGAGCAGTACTTC. Translating gives CASSLAGGSSYEQYF.

The table lists this clone with a few counts. The chain recombines TRBV28 with TRBJ1-5; tentative D call: TRBD1 (6 bases). The germline gives CDR1 MDHEN, CDR2 SYDVKM. V was trimmed by 6 bases and J by 4 bases, leaving 19 bases between them. CDR3 length equals 16 residues. The CDR3 region is CASRDTGNLGNQPQHF. Here the CDR3 DNA reads TGTGCCAGCAGGGATACAGGGAATCTGGGGAATCAGCCCCAGCATTTT.

The chain carries TRBV7-2 and TRBJ2-1, with 8 positions matching TRBD2. V gave up 3 bases and J gave up 9 bases; unmatched junction bases: 13. CDR1 SGHTA and CDR2 FQGNSA come from the germline V gene. This CDR3 comprises 16 residues. In DNA form, the CDR3 reads TGTGCCAGCAGCTTCCTCCTAGCGGGTCTTTATGGTGAGCAGTTCTTC. Residues: CASSFLLAGLYGEQFF.